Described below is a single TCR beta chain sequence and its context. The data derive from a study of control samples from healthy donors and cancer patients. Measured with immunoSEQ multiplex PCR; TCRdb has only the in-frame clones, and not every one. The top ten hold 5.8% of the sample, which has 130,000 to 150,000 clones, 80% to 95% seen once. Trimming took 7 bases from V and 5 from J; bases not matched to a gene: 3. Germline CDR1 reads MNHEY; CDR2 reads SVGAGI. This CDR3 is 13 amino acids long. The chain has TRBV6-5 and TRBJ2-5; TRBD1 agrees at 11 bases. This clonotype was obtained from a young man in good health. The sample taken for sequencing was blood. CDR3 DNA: TGTGCCAGCAACAGGGACAGGGGGGAGACCCAGTACTTC. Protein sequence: CASNRDRGETQYF.